This is a list of T cell receptor beta chains from one sample in a study of siplizumab effects on memory and regulatory T cells. This table comes from immunoSEQ multiplex PCR, and its TCRdb copy is limited to in-frame clones, with some not included. In the table there are about 63,000 clones, around four fifths of which are singletons. Source material: memory CD4+ T cells sorted from blood. All receptors derive from a human donor in good health. Each CDR3 is given with its conserved first and last residue. D genes are given only for firm matches. Some rows mark clone size as missing; the rest say once, few, many or name a class of expanded clone.

TRBV7-2,TRBJ2-7,NA,NA,TGTGCCAGCAGCTTATCTGGACTCGATTACGAGCAGTACTTC,CASSLSGLDYEQYF
TRBV20-1,TRBJ1-1,NA,NA,TGCAGTGCTAGCGCTGGGCCCGAAGCTTTCTTT,CSASAGPEAFF
TRBV2,TRBJ1-5,NA,TRBD1,TGTGCCAGCAGTCCGCAGGGGGCGATTAACCAGCCCCAGCATTTT,CASSPQGAINQPQHF
TRBV11-2,TRBJ1-2,few,NA,TGTGCCAGCGCAAAAGCTAACTATGGCTACACCTTC,CASAKANYGYTF
TRBV5-1,TRBJ2-7,NA,NA,TGCGCCAGCAGCCCAAATCTCGGGTCTGGATCCTACGAGCAGTACTTC,CASSPNLGSGSYEQYF
TRBV29-1,TRBJ1-2,NA,NA,TGCAGCGTTGATGGGCAGGGAGGCGGCTACACCTTC,CSVDGQGGGYTF
TRBV7-2,TRBJ2-5,NA,TRBD2,TGTGCCAGCAGCGTACGGCCGGGACTAGGGACTGGAGAGACCCAGTACTTC,CASSVRPGLGTGETQYF
TRBV19,TRBJ1-2,once,NA,TGTGCCAGTAGTATAGCCGGTGGAGAGGGCCGCCATGGCTACACCTTC,CASSIAGGEGRHGYTF
TRBV14,TRBJ1-2,NA,TRBD1,TGTGCCAGCAGCCGGGACAGGGCTGGTAACTATGGCTACACCTTC,CASSRDRAGNYGYTF
TRBV2,TRBJ1-5,NA,TRBD1,TGTGCCAGCAGCTATCCAGGGGGCCTTCAGCCCCAGCATTTT,CASSYPGGLQPQHF
TRBV5-1,TRBJ1-2,once,NA,TGCGCCAGCAGCCTTGGGGGGGCGGGGACCTATGGCTACACCTTC,CASSLGGAGTYGYTF
TRBV28,TRBJ1-2,NA,NA,TGTGCCAGCACCACCGTAGTAAAGGCAGGCTATGGCTACACCTTC,CASTTVVKAGYGYTF
TRBV5-1,TRBJ1-1,NA,NA,TGCGCCAGCAGCTTGGAATGGAGGGATGGTGAAGCTTTCTTT,CASSLEWRDGEAFF
TRBV7-2,TRBJ2-5,NA,NA,TGTGCCAGCAGCTTATACAGGCAAGAGACCCAGTACTTC,CASSLYRQETQYF
TRBV9,TRBJ1-1,once,NA,TGTGCCAGCAGCTCCAGCCTAATGAACACTGAAGCTTTCTTT,CASSSSLMNTEAFF
TRBV9,TRBJ1-4,NA,TRBD1,TGTGCCAGCAGCGCCGGACAGCCAGGGGGTGAAAAACTGTTTTTT,CASSAGQPGGEKLFF
TRBV10-2,TRBJ2-7,NA,TRBD2,TGCGCCAGCAGTGACGCTAGCGGAACCTACGAGCAGTACTTC,CASSDASGTYEQYF
TRBV10-3,TRBJ1-2,NA,TRBD1,TGTGCCATCCCCGCGAGGGACAGTGATGGCTACACCTTC,CAIPARDSDGYTF
TRBV5-6,TRBJ2-7,NA,TRBD1,TGTGCCAGCACCCCTGAGGGACAGGGCTACGAGCAGTACTTC,CASTPEGQGYEQYF
TRBV18,TRBJ1-1,NA,NA,TGTGCCAGCTCACCACGGGGGCGAGAGGGACTGAACACTGAAGCTTTCTTT,CASSPRGREGLNTEAFF
TRBV19,TRBJ2-5,NA,NA,TGTGCCAGTAGTATAGCAGGGAACGGAGAGACCCAGTACTTC,CASSIAGNGETQYF
TRBV21-1,TRBJ1-6,NA,NA,TGTGCCAGCAGCAGGTACACTCAGAAGGGCTATAATTCACCCCTCCACTTT,CASSRYTQKGYNSPLHF
TRBV27,TRBJ1-5,NA,NA,TGTGCCAGCAGTTTAAGGGGGTATAGCAATCAGCCCCAGCATTTT,CASSLRGYSNQPQHF
TRBV9,TRBJ2-1,NA,TRBD1,TGTGCCAGCAGCGTTAGAGGACAGGGTAGGGGCAATGAGCAGTTCTTC,CASSVRGQGRGNEQFF
TRBV5-1,TRBJ2-5,NA,TRBD1,TGCGCCAGCAGCATAACCGGGACAGATCAAGAGACCCAGTACTTC,CASSITGTDQETQYF
TRBV6-5,TRBJ1-5,NA,NA,TGTGCCAGCAGTGACATAGTCGGTCAGCCCCAGCATTTT,CASSDIVGQPQHF
TRBV12-1,TRBJ2-7,NA,NA,TGTGCCAGCAGCCCTGACAGGGGGCAATTATCCTACGAGCAGTACTTC,CASSPDRGQLSYEQYF
TRBV19,TRBJ2-1,few,TRBD1,TGTGCCAGTAGTTGGCCTGGGACAGGGGACAACAATGAGCAGTTCTTC,CASSWPGTGDNNEQFF
TRBV11-2,TRBJ2-3,NA,TRBD2,TGTGCCAGCAGCCCCTCCCGGGTAGCGGGAGTAACAGATACGCAGTATTTT,CASSPSRVAGVTDTQYF
TRBV6-6,TRBJ2-5,NA,NA,TGTGCCAGCAGTTACTATGGGTTCCAAGAGACCCAGTACTTC,CASSYYGFQETQYF
TRBV15,TRBJ2-3,NA,NA,TGTGCCACCAGCGCCCGAGAGGGGGGAGGGTCAGATACGCAGTATTTT,CATSAREGGGSDTQYF
TRBV18,TRBJ2-5,NA,TRBD2,TGTGCCAGCTCACCACTCAAGACTAGCGGGCAAGAGACCCAGTACTTC,CASSPLKTSGQETQYF
TRBV10-3,TRBJ1-1,NA,NA,TGTGCCATCAGTGAGAACACTGAAGCTTTCTTT,CAISENTEAFF
TRBV2,TRBJ1-1,few,NA,TGTGCCAGCAGGGTCGGGACGGACTGGACCTTGAACACTGAAGCTTTCTTT,CASRVGTDWTLNTEAFF
TRBV18,TRBJ1-1,NA,NA,TGTGCCAGCTCACCCCGGGCCAGATGGGACACTGAAGCTTTCTTT,CASSPRARWDTEAFF
TRBV2,TRBJ2-5,NA,NA,TGTGCCAGCAGTTACCAAGAGACCCAGTACTTC,CASSYQETQYF
TRBV2,TRBJ1-1,NA,NA,TGTGCCAGCAGCTGGGCCGTAACGAACACTGAAGCTTTCTTT,CASSWAVTNTEAFF
TRBV5-1,TRBJ1-3,NA,NA,TGCGCCAGCAGCTGGGGACGGAGTGGAAACACCATATATTTT,CASSWGRSGNTIYF
TRBV7-8,TRBJ2-7,NA,NA,TGTGCCAGCAGCTCCTCACGGGACACTACCTACGAGCAGTACTTC,CASSSSRDTTYEQYF
TRBV19,TRBJ1-1,few,NA,TGTGCCAGTAGTACCCGGGGGTCAGGACAAGGCACTTTCTTT,CASSTRGSGQGTFF
TRBV5-1,TRBJ1-1,NA,TRBD1,TGCGCCAGCAGCGGGGGACAGCTGAACACTGAAGCTTTCTTT,CASSGGQLNTEAFF